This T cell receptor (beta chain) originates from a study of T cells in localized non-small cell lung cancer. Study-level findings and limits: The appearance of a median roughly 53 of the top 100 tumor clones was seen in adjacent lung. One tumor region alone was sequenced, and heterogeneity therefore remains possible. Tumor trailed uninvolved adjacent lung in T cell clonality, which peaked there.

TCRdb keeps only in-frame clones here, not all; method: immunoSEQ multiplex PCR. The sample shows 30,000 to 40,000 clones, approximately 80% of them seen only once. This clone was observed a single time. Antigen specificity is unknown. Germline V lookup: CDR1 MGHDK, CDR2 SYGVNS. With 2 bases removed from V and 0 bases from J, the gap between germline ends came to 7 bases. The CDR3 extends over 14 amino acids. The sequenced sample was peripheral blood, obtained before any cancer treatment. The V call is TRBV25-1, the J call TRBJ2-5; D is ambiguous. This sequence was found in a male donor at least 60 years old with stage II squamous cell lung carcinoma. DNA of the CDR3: TGTGCCAGCAGTGAAGATCGGTACCAAGAGACCCAGTACTTC. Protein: CASSEDRYQETQYF.